This entry is about one T cell receptor (beta chain). Sequenced by immunoSEQ multiplex PCR; TCRdb stores in-frame clones only, minus some. The sample gives some 60,000 clones, over 85% of which show up once; 5% to 7% is in the top ten. This specimen belongs to a study of blood T cell repertoires in COVID-19. The trim removed 6 bases at V and 7 bases at J, leaving 10 bases unmatched. Germline-derived CDR1 and CDR2 are SNHLY and FYNNEI. This CDR3 has 15 amino acids. The sample consisted of peripheral blood. This chain uses TRBV2 with TRBJ1-4; 8 bases are shared with TRBD1. The receptor comes from a human donor in a cohort sampled during active COVID-19. The CDR3 DNA reads as TGTGCCAGCAGGCGTACGACAGGGGCATTTGAAAAACTGTTTTTT. Protein sequence: CASRRTTGAFEKLFF.